This entry concerns a single TCR beta chain. Germline values: CDR1 MNHEY, CDR2 SMNVEV (reference sequence). Trimming shortened V by 6 bases and J by 2 bases, and 22 bases separated the two germline ends. The CDR3 length is 17 residues. This table comes from immunoSEQ multiplex PCR, and its TCRdb copy is limited to in-frame clones, with some not included. The repertoire has tens of thousands of clones, more than 85% of them found once; the top ten carry about 1.7%. The sample originates from a study of control samples from healthy donors and cancer patients. This clonotype was obtained from a man in his forties with colorectal cancer. Sequenced: PBMCs. The rearrangement uses TRBV27 and TRBJ2-5, with D maybe TRBD2 (7 bases). CDR3 region: CASRPWGGRGKQETQYF. CDR3 DNA: TGTGCCAGCAGGCCCTGGGGGGGGCGGGGGAAACAAGAGACCCAGTACTTC.